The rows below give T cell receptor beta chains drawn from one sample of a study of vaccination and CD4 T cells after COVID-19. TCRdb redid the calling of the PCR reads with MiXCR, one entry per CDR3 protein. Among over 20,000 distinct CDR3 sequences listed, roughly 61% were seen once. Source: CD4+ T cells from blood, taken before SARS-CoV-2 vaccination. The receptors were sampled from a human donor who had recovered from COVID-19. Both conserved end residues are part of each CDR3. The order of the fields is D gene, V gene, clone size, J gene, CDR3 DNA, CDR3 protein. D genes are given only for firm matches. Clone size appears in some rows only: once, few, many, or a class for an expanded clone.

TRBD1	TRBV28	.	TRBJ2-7	TGTGCCAGCAGTTCCCGGACAGGTTCCCCTCCTGACGAGCAGTACTTC	CASSSRTGSPPDEQYF
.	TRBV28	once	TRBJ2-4	TGTGCCAGCAGTTTAGAGGCTAGTAGAAACATTCAGTACTTC	CASSLEASRNIQYF
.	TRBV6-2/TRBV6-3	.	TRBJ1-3	TGTGCCAGCAGTTACAGCTCTGGAAACACCATATATTTT	CASSYSSGNTIYF
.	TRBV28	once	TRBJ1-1	TGTGCCAGCAAGGCCCGGAACACTGAAGCTTTCTTT	CASKARNTEAFF
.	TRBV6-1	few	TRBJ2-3	TGTGCCAGCAGTGACGGCGGGACCGCAGATACGCAGTATTTT	CASSDGGTADTQYF
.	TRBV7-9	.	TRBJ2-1	TGTGCCAGCAGCTTAGTGGGATACCCGTTCTTC	CASSLVGYPFF
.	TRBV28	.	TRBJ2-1	TGTGCCAGCCGCGCGGGGTCCTACAATGAGCAGTTCTTC	CASRAGSYNEQFF
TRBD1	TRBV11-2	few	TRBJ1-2	TGTGCCAGCAGCCCTCATGACAGGGCCGGCTACACCTTC	CASSPHDRAGYTF
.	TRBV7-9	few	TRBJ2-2	TGTGCCAGCAGCCCCCCAACACATAACACCGGGGAGCTGTTTTTT	CASSPPTHNTGELFF
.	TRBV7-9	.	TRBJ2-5	TGTGCCAGCAGCCCCCTGGATACCGGGAGCGGACAGACCCAGTACTTC	CASSPLDTGSGQTQYF
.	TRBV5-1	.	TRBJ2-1	TGCGCCAGCAGCTTGGAACTAGCCATGGGCCTCAATGAGCAGTTCTTC	CASSLELAMGLNEQFF
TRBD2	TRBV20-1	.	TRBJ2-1	TGCAGTGGGGGTAGCGGGCCGACCTACAATGAGCAGTTCTTC	CSGGSGPTYNEQFF
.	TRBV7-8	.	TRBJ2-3	TGTGCCAGCAGCACGGAGCGCCAGACTACCACAGATACGCAGTATTTT	CASSTERQTTTDTQYF
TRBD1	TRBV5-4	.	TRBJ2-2	TGTGCCAGCAGCTTGGGGACAGGGGGCATCGGGGAGCTGTTTTTT	CASSLGTGGIGELFF
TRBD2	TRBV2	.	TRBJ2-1	TGTGCCAGCAAAGGGACTAGCAGCGGGAATGAGCAGTTCTTC	CASKGTSSGNEQFF
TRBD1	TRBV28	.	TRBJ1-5	TGTGCCAGCACCAAACCCCCAGGGGGATATCAGCCCCAGCATTTT	CASTKPPGGYQPQHF
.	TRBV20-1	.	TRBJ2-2	TGCAGTGCCGGAGGTAGCGGCTCCACCGGGGAGCTGTTTTTT	CSAGGSGSTGELFF
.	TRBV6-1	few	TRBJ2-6	TGTGCCAGCAGCCAAAGGGAGCCTTTCTCTGGGGCCAACGTCCTGACTTTC	CASSQREPFSGANVLTF
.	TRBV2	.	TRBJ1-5	TGTGCCAGCACTCCAGATGCAGGGGAGAGCAATCAGCCCCAGCATTTT	CASTPDAGESNQPQHF
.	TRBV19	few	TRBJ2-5	TGTGCCAGTAGTGGGCGGCAAGAGACCCAGTACTTC	CASSGRQETQYF
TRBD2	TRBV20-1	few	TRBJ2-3	TGCAGTGCTAGAGATTTTGCCGGCGGGAGGGCTCAGGATACGCAGTATTTT	CSARDFAGGRAQDTQYF
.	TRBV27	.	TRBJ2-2	TGTGCCAGCAGTTTACGTAAAAGGGCCACTTTCACCGGGGAGCTGTTTTTT	CASSLRKRATFTGELFF
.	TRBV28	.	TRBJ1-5	TGTGCCACCCTATATGTCCGGGGGGGTCAGCCCCAGCATTTT	CATLYVRGGQPQHF
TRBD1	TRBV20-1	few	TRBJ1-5	TGCAGTGCGCAAATATCCGGGACAGAGGCAGGGACCCAGCATTTT	CSAQISGTEAGTQHF
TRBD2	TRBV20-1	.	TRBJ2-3	TGCAGTGCCCTTGAGTCAGGTAGCGGGAGCTCAGATACGCAGTATTTT	CSALESGSGSSDTQYF
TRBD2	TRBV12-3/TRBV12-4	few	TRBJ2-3	TGTGCCAGCAGCGGGACTAGCGGGGTGAGTTCGCAGTATTTT	CASSGTSGVSSQYF
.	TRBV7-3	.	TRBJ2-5	TGTGCCAGCAGCCTAGGGGTGACCGGGGAGACCCAGTACTTC	CASSLGVTGETQYF
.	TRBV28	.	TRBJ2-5	TGTGCCAGCAGCCAGCAGGGGTACCAAGAGACCCAGTACTTC	CASSQQGYQETQYF
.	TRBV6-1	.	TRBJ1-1	TGTGCCACTCGAAATCGGGGCACTGAAGCTTTCTTT	CATRNRGTEAFF
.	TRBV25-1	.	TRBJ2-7	TGTGCCAGCAGTGACCCCAGGGACAACTACGAGCAGTACTTC	CASSDPRDNYEQYF
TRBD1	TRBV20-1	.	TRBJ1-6	TGCAGTGGCAAAGAGGGGACAGCTTTTAATTCACCCCTCCACTTT	CSGKEGTAFNSPLHF
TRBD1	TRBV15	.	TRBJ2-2	TGTGCCACCAGCAGAGATGGGGTGCACCGTTGGGGGACAGCATACACCGGGGAGCTGTTTTTT	CATSRDGVHRWGTAYTGELFF
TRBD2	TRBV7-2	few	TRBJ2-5	TGTGCCAGCAGCTCTCCCCCTCGGGCTAGCGGGAAACAAGAGACCCAGTACTTC	CASSSPPRASGKQETQYF
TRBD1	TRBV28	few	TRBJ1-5	TGTGCCAGCAGCCTTCCGACAGGGGTAGATCAGCCCCAGCATTTT	CASSLPTGVDQPQHF
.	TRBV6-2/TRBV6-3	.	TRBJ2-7	TGTGCCAGCAGTTTCCCGACGCCGGACAGTGCCTACGAGCAGTACTTC	CASSFPTPDSAYEQYF
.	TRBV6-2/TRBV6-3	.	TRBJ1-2	TGTGCCAGCAGTTCACAGGCCTATGGCTACACCTTC	CASSSQAYGYTF
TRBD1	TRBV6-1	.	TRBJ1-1	TGTGCCAGCAGCCAGGGGGGGGGAATGAACACTGAAGCTTTCTTT	CASSQGGGMNTEAFF
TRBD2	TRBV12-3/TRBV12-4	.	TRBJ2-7	TGTGCCAGCGCCGCGAGCGGGAGGTTCTCCTACGAGCAGTACTTC	CASAASGRFSYEQYF
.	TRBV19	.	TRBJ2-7	TGTGCCAGTAGTGGCCGAGAGAGAAACTCCTACGAGCAGTACTTC	CASSGRERNSYEQYF
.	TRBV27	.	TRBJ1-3	TGTGCCAGCAGTCCGAGGGCTGTGACAGGAAACACCATATATTTT	CASSPRAVTGNTIYF
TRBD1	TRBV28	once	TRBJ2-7	TGTGCCAGCAGTACCGGGACAGGGTCGCTAGCGGACGAGCAGTACTTC	CASSTGTGSLADEQYF
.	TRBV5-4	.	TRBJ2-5	TGTGCCAGCAGCTTGGGGCGGCCCGAACAGAAGACCCAGTACTTC	CASSLGRPEQKTQYF
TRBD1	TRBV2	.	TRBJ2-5	TGTGCCAGCAGCGAGAACAGGGGCCTCCAAGAGACCCAGTACTTC	CASSENRGLQETQYF